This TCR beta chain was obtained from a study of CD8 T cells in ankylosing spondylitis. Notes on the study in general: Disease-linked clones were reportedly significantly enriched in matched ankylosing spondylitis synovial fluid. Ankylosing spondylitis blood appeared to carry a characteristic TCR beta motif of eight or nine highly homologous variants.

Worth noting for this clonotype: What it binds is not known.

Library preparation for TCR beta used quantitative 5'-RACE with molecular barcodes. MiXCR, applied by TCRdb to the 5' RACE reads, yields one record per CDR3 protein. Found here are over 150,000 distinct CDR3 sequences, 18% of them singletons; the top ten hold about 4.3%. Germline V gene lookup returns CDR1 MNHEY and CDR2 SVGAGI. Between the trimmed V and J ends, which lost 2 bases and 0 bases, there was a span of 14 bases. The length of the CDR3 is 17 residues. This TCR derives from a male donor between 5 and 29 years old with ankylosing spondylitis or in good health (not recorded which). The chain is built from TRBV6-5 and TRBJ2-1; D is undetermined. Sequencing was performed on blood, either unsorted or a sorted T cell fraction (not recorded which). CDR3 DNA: TGTGCCAGCAGTTACGGTCACGAGTGGAGCTCCTACAATGAGCAGTTCTTC. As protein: CASSYGHEWSSYNEQFF.